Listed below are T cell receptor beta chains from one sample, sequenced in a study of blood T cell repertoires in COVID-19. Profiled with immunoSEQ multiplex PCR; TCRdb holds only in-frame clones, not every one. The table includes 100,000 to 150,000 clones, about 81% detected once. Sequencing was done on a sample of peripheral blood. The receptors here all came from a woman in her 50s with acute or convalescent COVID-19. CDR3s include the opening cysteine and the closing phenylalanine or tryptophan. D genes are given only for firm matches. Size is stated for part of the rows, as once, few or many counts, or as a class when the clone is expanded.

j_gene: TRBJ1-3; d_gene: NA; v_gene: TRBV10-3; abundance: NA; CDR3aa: CAISGQTGNTIYF; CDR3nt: TGTGCCATCAGTGGGCAGACTGGAAACACCATATATTTT
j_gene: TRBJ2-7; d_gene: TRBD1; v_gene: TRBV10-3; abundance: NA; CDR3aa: CAISEYNTGAGSYEQYF; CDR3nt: TGTGCCATCAGTGAATACAATACAGGGGCCGGTTCCTACGAGCAGTACTTC
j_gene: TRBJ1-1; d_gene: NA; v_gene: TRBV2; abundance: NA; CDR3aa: CASRYSRLTEAFF; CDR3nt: TGTGCCAGCAGGTACAGCCGTTTGACTGAAGCTTTCTTT
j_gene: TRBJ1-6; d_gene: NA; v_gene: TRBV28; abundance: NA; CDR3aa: CASSDSSILALHF; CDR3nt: TGTGCCAGCAGTGACAGCTCAATTTTGGCCCTCCACTTT
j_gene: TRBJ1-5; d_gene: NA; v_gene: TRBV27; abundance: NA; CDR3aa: CASSLGGGSNQPQHF; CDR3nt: TGTGCCAGCAGCCTTGGTGGTGGCAGCAATCAGCCCCAGCATTTT
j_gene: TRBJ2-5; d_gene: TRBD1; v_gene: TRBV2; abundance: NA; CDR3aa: CASSGTGKETQYF; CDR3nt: TGTGCCAGCAGTGGGACAGGGAAAGAGACCCAGTACTTC
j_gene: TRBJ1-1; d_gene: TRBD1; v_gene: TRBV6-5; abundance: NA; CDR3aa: CASSYYSTGAPEAFF; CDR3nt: TGTGCCAGCAGTTACTATTCTACAGGGGCTCCTGAAGCTTTCTTT
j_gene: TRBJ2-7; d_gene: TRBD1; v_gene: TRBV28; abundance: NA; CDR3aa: CASLSDRGYEQYF; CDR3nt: TGTGCCAGCCTTTCGGACAGGGGCTACGAGCAGTACTTC
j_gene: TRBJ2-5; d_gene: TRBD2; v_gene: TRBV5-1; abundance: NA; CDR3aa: CASSLTSGSPETQYF; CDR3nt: TGCGCCAGCAGCTTAACTAGCGGGAGTCCAGAGACCCAGTACTTC
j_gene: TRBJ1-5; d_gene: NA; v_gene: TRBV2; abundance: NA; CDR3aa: CASSESRDKDNQPQHF; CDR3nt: TGTGCCAGCAGTGAAAGCAGGGACAAAGACAATCAGCCCCAGCATTTT
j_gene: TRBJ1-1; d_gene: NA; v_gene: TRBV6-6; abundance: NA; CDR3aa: CASRKLNPFEAFF; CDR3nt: TGTGCCAGCAGAAAACTCAACCCCTTTGAAGCTTTCTTT
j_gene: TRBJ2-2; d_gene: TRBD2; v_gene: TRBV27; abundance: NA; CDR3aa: CASSPRGLAGFRNTGELFF; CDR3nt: TGTGCCAGCAGCCCTCGGGGACTAGCGGGGTTTAGGAACACCGGGGAGCTGTTTTTT
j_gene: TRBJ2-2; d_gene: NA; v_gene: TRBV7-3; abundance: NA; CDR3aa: CAGSLAGNTGELFF; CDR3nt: TGTGCCGGCAGCTTGGCAGGGAACACCGGGGAGCTGTTTTTT
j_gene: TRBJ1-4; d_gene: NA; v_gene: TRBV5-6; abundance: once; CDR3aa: CASSLGSNPNEKLFF; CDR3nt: TGTGCCAGCAGCTTGGGGAGTAACCCTAATGAAAAACTGTTTTTT
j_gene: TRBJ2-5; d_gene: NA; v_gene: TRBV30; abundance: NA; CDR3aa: CAWSHPRGTQYF; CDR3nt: TGTGCCTGGAGTCACCCACGGGGGACCCAGTACTTC
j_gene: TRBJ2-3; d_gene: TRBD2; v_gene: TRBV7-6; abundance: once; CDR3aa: CASSFYSSGSPDTQYF; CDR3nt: TGTGCCAGCAGCTTTTACAGTAGCGGGAGCCCAGATACGCAGTATTTT
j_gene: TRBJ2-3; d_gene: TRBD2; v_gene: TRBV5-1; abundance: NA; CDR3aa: CASSYNSGGQDTQYF; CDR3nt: TGCGCCAGCAGCTACAATAGCGGGGGGCAAGATACGCAGTATTTT
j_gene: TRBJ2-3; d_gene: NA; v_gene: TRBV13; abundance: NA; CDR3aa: CASSPLDTQYF; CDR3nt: TGTGCCAGCAGCCCATTGGATACGCAGTATTTT
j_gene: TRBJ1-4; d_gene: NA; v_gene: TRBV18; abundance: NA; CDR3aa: CASSPRSGQNEKLFF; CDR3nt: TGTGCCAGCTCACCACGTTCAGGACAAAATGAAAAACTGTTTTTT
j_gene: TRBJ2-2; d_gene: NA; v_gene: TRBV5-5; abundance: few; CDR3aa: CASSLERWARTGELFF; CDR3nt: TGTGCCAGCAGCTTGGAACGGTGGGCGCGAACCGGGGAGCTGTTTTTT
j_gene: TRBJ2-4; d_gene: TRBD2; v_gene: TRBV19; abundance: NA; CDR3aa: CASSREGTSGVFSKNIQYF; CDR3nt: TGTGCCAGTAGTAGGGAGGGGACTAGCGGGGTATTTTCCAAAAACATTCAGTACTTC
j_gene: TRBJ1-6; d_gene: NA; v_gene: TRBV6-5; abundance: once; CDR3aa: CASSGGQYNSPLHF; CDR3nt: TGTGCCAGCAGCGGCGGACAGTATAATTCACCCCTCCACTTT
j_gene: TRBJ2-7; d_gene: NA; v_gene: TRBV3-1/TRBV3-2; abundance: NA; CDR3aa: CASSGERGLYEQYF; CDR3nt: TGTGCCAGCAGCGGTGAAAGGGGACTCTACGAGCAGTACTTC
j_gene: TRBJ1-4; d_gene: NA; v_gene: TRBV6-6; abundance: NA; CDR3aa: CASNGGMGEKLFF; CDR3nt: TGTGCCAGCAATGGGGGGATGGGGGAAAAACTGTTTTTT
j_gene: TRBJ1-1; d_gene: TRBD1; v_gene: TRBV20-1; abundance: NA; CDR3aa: CSASQGQGEREAFF; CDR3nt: TGCAGTGCTAGTCAGGGACAGGGCGAGCGTGAAGCTTTCTTT
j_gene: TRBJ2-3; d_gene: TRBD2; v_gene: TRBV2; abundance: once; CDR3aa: CAISSSGAGTSTDTQYF; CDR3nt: TGTGCCATCAGCTCATCTGGAGCGGGGACTAGCACAGATACGCAGTATTTT
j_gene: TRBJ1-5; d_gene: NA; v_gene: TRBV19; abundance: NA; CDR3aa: CASSRDKNQPQHF; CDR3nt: TGTGCCAGTAGCCGGGACAAAAATCAGCCCCAGCATTTT
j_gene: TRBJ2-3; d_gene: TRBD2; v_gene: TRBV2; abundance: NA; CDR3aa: CASSSGETDTQYF; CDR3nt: TGTGCCAGCAGTAGCGGGGAAACAGATACGCAGTATTTT
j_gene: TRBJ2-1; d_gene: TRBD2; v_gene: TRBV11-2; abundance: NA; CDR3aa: CASSFGTSGSYNEQFF; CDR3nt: TGTGCCAGCAGCTTCGGGACTAGCGGGTCGTACAATGAGCAGTTCTTC
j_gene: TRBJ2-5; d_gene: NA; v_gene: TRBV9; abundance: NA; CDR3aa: CASSPQPGETQYF; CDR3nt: TGTGCCAGCAGCCCGCAGCCGGGGGAGACCCAGTACTTC
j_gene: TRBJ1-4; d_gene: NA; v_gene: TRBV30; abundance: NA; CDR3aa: CAWSVNTYEKLFF; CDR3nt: TGTGCCTGGAGTGTAAATACTTACGAAAAACTGTTTTTT